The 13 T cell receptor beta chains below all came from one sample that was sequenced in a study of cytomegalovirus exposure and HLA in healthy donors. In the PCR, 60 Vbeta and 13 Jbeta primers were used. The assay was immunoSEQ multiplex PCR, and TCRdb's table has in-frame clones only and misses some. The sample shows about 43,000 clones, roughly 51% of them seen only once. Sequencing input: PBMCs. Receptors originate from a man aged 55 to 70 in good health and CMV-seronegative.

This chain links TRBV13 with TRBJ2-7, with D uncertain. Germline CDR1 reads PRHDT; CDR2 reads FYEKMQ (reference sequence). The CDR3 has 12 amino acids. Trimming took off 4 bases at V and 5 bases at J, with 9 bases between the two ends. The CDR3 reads CASSSLPHEQYF. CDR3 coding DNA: TGTGCCAGCAGCTCCCTTCCTCACGAGCAGTACTTC. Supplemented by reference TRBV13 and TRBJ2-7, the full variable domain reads AAGVIQSPRHLIKEKRETATLKCYPIPRHDTVYWYQQGPGQDPQFLISFYEKMQSDKGSIPDRFSAQQFSDYHSELNMSSLELGDSALYFCASSSLPHEQYFGPGTRLTVT.

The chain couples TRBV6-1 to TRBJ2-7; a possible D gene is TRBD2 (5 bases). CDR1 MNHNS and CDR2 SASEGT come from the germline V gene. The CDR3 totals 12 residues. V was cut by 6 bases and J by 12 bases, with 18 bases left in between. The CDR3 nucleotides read TGTGCCAGCAGGTCGGAGAGCGGACCCCGGTACTTC. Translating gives CASRSESGPRYF.

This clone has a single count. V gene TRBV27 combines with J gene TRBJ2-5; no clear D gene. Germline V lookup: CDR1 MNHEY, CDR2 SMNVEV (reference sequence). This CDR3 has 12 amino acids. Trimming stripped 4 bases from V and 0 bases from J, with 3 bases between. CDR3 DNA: TGTGCCAGCAGTTCCTACCAAGAGACCCAGTACTTC. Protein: CASSSYQETQYF.

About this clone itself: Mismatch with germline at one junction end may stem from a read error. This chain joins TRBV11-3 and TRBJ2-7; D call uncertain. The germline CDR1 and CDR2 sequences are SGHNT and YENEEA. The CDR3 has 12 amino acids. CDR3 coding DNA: TGTGCCAGCAGCCTAGAGCCCGGGGAGCAGTACTTC. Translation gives CASSLEPGEQYF.

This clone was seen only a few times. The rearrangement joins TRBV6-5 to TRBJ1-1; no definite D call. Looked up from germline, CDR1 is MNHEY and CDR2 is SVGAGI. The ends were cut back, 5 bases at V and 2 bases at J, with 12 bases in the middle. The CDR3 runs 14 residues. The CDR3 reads CASSLEASNTEAFF. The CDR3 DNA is TGTGCCAGCAGTCTAGAGGCCTCAAACACTGAAGCTTTCTTT.

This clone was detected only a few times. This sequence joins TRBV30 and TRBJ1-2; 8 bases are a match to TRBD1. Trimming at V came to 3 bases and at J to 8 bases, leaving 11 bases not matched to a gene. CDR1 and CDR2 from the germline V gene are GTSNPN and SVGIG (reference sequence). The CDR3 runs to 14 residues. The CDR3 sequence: CAWRLPGGGRGYTF. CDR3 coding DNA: TGTGCCTGGAGGCTCCCAGGGGGCGGACGGGGCTACACCTTC.

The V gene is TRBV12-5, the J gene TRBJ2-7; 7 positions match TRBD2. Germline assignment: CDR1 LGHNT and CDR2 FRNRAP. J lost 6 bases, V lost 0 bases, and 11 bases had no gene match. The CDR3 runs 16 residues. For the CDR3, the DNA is TGTGCTAGTGGTTTGGTACTCTCCCAGGGACTATTCGAGCAGTACTTC. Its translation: CASGLVLSQGLFEQYF. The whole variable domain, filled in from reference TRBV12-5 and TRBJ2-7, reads DARVTQTPRHKVTEMGQEVTMRCQPILGHNTVFWYRQTMMQGLELLAYFRNRAPLDDSGMPKDRFSAEMPDATLATLKIQPSEPRDSAVYFCASGLVLSQGLFEQYFGPGTRLTVT.

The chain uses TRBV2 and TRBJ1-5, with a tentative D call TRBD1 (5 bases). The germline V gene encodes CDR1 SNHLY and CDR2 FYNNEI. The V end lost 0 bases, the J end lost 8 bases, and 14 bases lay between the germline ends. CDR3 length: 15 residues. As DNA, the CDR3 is TGTGCCAGCAGTGAAGCGCTTAGGGGCCGCGAGCCCCAGCATTTT. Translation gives CASSEALRGREPQHF.

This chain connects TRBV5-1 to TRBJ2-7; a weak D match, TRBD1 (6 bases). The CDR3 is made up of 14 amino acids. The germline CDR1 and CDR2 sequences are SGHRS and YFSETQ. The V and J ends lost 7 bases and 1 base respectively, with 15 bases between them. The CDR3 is CASVRDIGSYEQYF. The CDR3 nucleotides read TGCGCCAGCGTCCGGGACATCGGTTCCTACGAGCAGTACTTC.

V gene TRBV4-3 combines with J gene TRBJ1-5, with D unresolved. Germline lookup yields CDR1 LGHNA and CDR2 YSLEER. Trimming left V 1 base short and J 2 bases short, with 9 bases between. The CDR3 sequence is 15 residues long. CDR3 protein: CASSQVVLGNQPQHF. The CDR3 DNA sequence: TGCGCCAGCAGCCAAGTAGTATTGGGCAATCAGCCCCAGCATTTT.

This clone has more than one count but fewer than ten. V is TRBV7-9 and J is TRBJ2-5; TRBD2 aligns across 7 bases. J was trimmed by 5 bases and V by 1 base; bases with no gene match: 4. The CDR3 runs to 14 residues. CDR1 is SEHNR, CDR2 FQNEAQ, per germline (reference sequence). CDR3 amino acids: CASSLVAGVETQYF. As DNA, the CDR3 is TGTGCCAGCAGCTTAGTGGCGGGAGTGGAGACCCAGTACTTC.

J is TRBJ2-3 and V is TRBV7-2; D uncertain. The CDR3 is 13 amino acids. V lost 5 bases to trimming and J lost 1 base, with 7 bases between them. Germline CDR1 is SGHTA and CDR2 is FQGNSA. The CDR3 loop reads CASSASRTDTQYF. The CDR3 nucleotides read TGTGCCAGCAGCGCGTCTCGCACAGATACGCAGTATTTT.

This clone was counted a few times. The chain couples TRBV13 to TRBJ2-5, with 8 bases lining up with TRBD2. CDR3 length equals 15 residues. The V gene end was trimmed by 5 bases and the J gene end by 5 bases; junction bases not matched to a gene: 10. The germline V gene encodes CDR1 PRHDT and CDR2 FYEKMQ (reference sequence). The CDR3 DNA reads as TGTGCCAGCAGCCGCTCAGCGGGAGTTTGGGAGACCCAGTACTTC. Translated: CASSRSAGVWETQYF.